Listed here are 2 T cell receptor beta chains from one sample, sequenced in a study of shared clonotypes between healthy human individuals. TCRdb's table, derived via immunoSEQ multiplex PCR, lists solely in-frame clones and lacks some. In the table there are millions of clones, about 95% of which are singletons. Naive CD8 isolation took CD45RO-negative cells positively selected for CCR7 and excluded terminally differentiated effector memory CD45RA+ cells. The material sequenced was naive CD8+ T cells sorted from blood. The receptors shown here come from a man between 18 and 29 years old in good health.

The CDR3 nucleotides read TGTGCCAGCAGATGGGGAGCCCGGAGCAACACTGAAGCTTTCTTT. It translates to CASRWGARSNTEAFF. This chain uses TRBV27 with TRBJ1-1; D is undetermined. CDR3 length: 15 amino acids. CDR1 MNHEY and CDR2 SMNVEV come from the germline V gene (reference sequence). Deletions cut 6 bases from V and 2 bases from J, with 16 bases between.

This clone has a single count. The genes are TRBV19 and TRBJ2-7; D remains unclear. V was pared by 1 base and J by 3 bases, with 13 bases between. This CDR3 spans 15 amino acids. CDR1 and CDR2 from the germline V gene are LNHDA and SQIVND (reference sequence). CDR3 in amino acids: CASSIAAQEGYEQYF. CDR3 nucleotides: TGTGCCAGTAGTATAGCAGCCCAGGAAGGCTACGAGCAGTACTTC.